This passage covers 32 T cell receptor beta chains from one sample sequenced in a study of blood T cell repertoires in COVID-19. Some clones are missing from TCRdb's copy, which holds only in-frame ones; the method was immunoSEQ multiplex PCR. The table shows around 370,000 clones, with roughly 89% occurring only once. The sample was peripheral blood. These receptors all come from a man aged 18 to 35 with active or convalescent COVID-19.

This chain connects TRBV28 to TRBJ1-1, with 8 positions matching TRBD1. The J segment lost 2 bases and the V segment lost 7 bases, leaving 15 bases of the junction unmatched. The CDR3 covers 17 residues. Germline CDR1 reads MDHEN; CDR2 reads SYDVKM. The CDR3 bases are TGTGCCAGCAAAAAGCCGGGCAGGGGGCAGAAAAACACTGAAGCTTTCTTT. Translating gives CASKKPGRGQKNTEAFF.

The rearrangement links TRBV18 to TRBJ2-7; D is undetermined. The CDR3 runs to 12 residues. Per the germline V gene, CDR1 is KGHSH and CDR2 is LQKENI. V lost 5 bases and J 3 bases, leaving 8 bases between the germline ends. CDR3 coding DNA: TGTGCCAGCTCAGAGAGGAACTACGAGCAGTACTTC. This translates into CASSERNYEQYF.

The rearrangement joins TRBV7-2 to TRBJ2-3; 8 bases fit TRBD1. Trimming took 5 bases from V and 0 from J; bases not matched to a gene: 7. Germline CDR1 and CDR2: SGHTA and FQGNSA. The CDR3 consists of 16 residues. This CDR3 reads CASSPGGGASTDTQYF. The DNA for the CDR3 is TGTGCCAGCAGCCCAGGGGGCGGGGCTAGCACAGATACGCAGTATTTT.

The chain employs TRBV6-5 and TRBJ1-2; 7 bases are shared with TRBD1. Germline V CDR1 and CDR2: MNHEY, SVGAGI. V dropped 7 bases and J dropped 4; count of bases not matched to a gene: 6. CDR3 length equals 13 residues. CDR3: CASMLAGGYGYTF. CDR3 sequence (DNA): TGTGCCAGCATGCTTGCAGGGGGCTATGGCTACACCTTC.

The rearrangement links TRBV19 to TRBJ1-1, with a tentative D call TRBD1 (5 bases). The germline V and J ends were trimmed by 3 bases and 5 bases, with 13 bases remaining between them. Germline V CDR1 and CDR2: LNHDA, SQIVND (reference sequence). This CDR3 contains 14 residues. In nucleotides, the CDR3 is TGTGCCAGTAGTATCGGGCAGGGTTATACTGAAGCTTTCTTT. As protein: CASSIGQGYTEAFF.

The chain uses TRBV6-5 and TRBJ2-5; weak D call: TRBD2 (5 bases). This CDR3 has 13 residues. V gave up 5 bases and J gave up 3 bases, with 10 bases separating them. Looked up from germline, CDR1 is MNHEY and CDR2 is SVGAGI. The CDR3 nucleotides read TGTGCCAGCAGTCGACGGCGGGAAGAGACCCAGTACTTC. It specifies CASSRRREETQYF.

This clone was counted between two and nine times. The chain couples TRBV6-5 to TRBJ2-7; 9 bases line up with TRBD1. Looked up from germline, CDR1 is MNHEY and CDR2 is SVGAGI. J lost 2 bases, V lost 10 bases, and 6 bases had no gene match. This CDR3 is 13 amino acids long. This CDR3 is CATTGTGTYEQYF. Written as DNA, the CDR3 is TGTGCCACGACCGGGACAGGGACCTACGAGCAGTACTTC.

V and J are TRBV7-8 and TRBJ2-3, with 9 bases identical to TRBD2. From germline, CDR1 is SGHVS and CDR2 FQNEAQ. The V segment lost 10 bases and the J segment 3 bases; nucleotides outside the gene matches: 20. The CDR3 contains 18 residues. The CDR3 here is CATLPSLRAGGLTDTQYF. In DNA, the CDR3 is TGTGCCACCCTACCAAGTTTAAGGGCGGGAGGGTTAACAGATACGCAGTATTTT.

As DNA, the CDR3 is TGTGCCAGCAGCCAAACCGGAGGGCTACAAGAGACCCAGTACTTC. This gives the protein CASSQTGGLQETQYF. This chain links TRBV7-2 with TRBJ2-5; D may be TRBD2 (6 bases). This CDR3 has 15 amino acids. V was pared by 5 bases and J by 2 bases, with 15 bases between. The V gene's germline CDR1 is SGHTA and CDR2 FQGNSA.

This chain joins TRBV19 and TRBJ1-2, with TRBD1 identical over 7 bases. V shed 5 bases and J 6 bases; nucleotides not matched to a gene: 9. The CDR3 length is 14 residues. Germline CDR1 and CDR2: LNHDA and SQIVND (reference sequence). This chain's CDR3 is CASSPTTGRDGYTF. DNA of the CDR3: TGTGCCAGTAGTCCGACGACAGGGAGAGATGGCTACACCTTC.

V is TRBV15 and J is TRBJ1-2; D gene uncertain. This CDR3 has 15 residues. V dropped 0 bases and J dropped 0 bases, with 8 bases sitting between them. The germline CDR1 and CDR2 sequences are LNHNV and YYDKDF (reference sequence). The DNA for the CDR3 is TGTGCCACCAGCAGAGAGACACATGCTAACTATGGCTACACCTTC. This encodes CATSRETHANYGYTF.

The V and J genes are TRBV5-6 and TRBJ2-4, with D perhaps TRBD1 (6 bases). Trimming cost V 0 bases and J 1 base, with 14 bases left between them. CDR1 SGHDT and CDR2 YYEEEE come from the germline V gene. This CDR3 region has 17 residues. The CDR3 here is CASSLVRQGWAKNIQYF. For the CDR3, the DNA is TGTGCCAGCAGCTTGGTGCGGCAGGGGTGGGCCAAAAACATTCAGTACTTC.

The rearrangement links TRBV15 to TRBJ1-1, with 9 positions matching TRBD1. The length of the CDR3 is 14 residues. V was clipped by 6 bases and J by 4 bases; unmatched bases: 6. Germline values: CDR1 LNHNV, CDR2 YYDKDF (reference sequence). The CDR3 loop reads CATRGTGSGTEAFF. The CDR3 coding sequence is TGTGCCACCAGGGGGACAGGGTCAGGCACTGAAGCTTTCTTT.

The rearrangement joins TRBV6-1 to TRBJ2-2; D unclear. This CDR3 contains 13 residues. V shed 6 bases and J shed 6 bases, with 11 bases lying between them. Looked up from germline, CDR1 is MNHNS and CDR2 is SASEGT. In nucleotides, the CDR3 is TGTGCCAGCAGGCCGCCGGGTCCCGGGGAGCTGTTTTTT. Translation gives CASRPPGPGELFF.

The chain employs TRBV14 and TRBJ2-7; 9 positions match TRBD1. V dropped 3 bases and J dropped 2; count of bases not matched to a gene: 11. Germline V gene data show CDR1 as SGHDN and CDR2 as FVKESK. The CDR3 is 17 residues long. CDR3 region: CASSQDYGDRATYEQYF. The CDR3 region has the DNA TGTGCCAGCAGCCAGGACTACGGGGACAGGGCGACCTACGAGCAGTACTTC.

The rearrangement joins TRBV7-6 to TRBJ1-1; 7 positions match TRBD1. V shed 5 bases and J 11 bases; nucleotides not matched to a gene: 5. The CDR3 has 11 amino acids. The V gene's germline CDR1 is SGHVS and CDR2 FNYEAQ. This chain's CDR3 is CASSRQGWAFF. The CDR3 coding sequence is TGTGCCAGCAGCCGACAGGGCTGGGCTTTCTTT.

CDR3 sequence: CASSLGLAGGGHEQYF. CDR3 DNA: TGTGCCAGCAGCCTCGGGCTAGCGGGAGGCGGGCACGAGCAGTACTTC. This chain links TRBV9 with TRBJ2-7; TRBD2 aligns across 11 bases. The CDR3 runs to 16 residues. Germline V gives CDR1 SGDLS, CDR2 YYNGEE. Germline trimming cut 4 bases from V and 5 bases from J; bases unmatched to any gene: 11.

The chain recombines TRBV29-1 with TRBJ1-2; the D gene is possibly TRBD1 (5 bases). The CDR3 loop spans 14 amino acids. V lost 1 base, J lost 8 bases, and 17 bases lay in between. The germline CDR1 and CDR2 sequences are SQVTM and ANQGSEA. The DNA for the CDR3 is TGCAGCGTTGAAGCGGGTATAGGGGAAGCAGGCTACACCTTC. This sequence encodes CSVEAGIGEAGYTF.

The chain employs TRBV15 and TRBJ2-5; 10 bases line up with TRBD1. Germline loops: CDR1 LNHNV, CDR2 YYDKDF (reference sequence). The junction had 6 bases not matched to a gene; V was cut back by 0 bases and J by 8 bases. The CDR3 totals 15 residues. The CDR3 loop reads CATSRDRGTGETQYF. The CDR3 DNA follows: TGTGCCACCAGCAGAGATCGCGGGACAGGGGAAACCCAGTACTTC.

The chain joins TRBV11-2 to TRBJ2-1, with TRBD2 matching 7 bases. The CDR3 spans 13 residues. The V segment lost 5 bases and the J segment 5 bases; nucleotides outside the gene matches: 3. Germline values: CDR1 SGHAT, CDR2 FQNNGV. CDR3 amino acids: CASSGTNDNEQFF. The CDR3 DNA is TGTGCCAGCAGCGGGACTAATGACAATGAGCAGTTCTTC.

V is TRBV6-5 and J is TRBJ2-1; the D gene is possibly TRBD1 (5 bases). Trimming took off 10 bases at V and 6 bases at J, with 13 bases between the two ends. CDR3 size: 12 residues. Germline V gives CDR1 MNHEY, CDR2 SVGAGI. As DNA, the CDR3 is TGTGCCACCTCCAGGGTGGGCAATGAGCAGTTCTTC. This sequence encodes CATSRVGNEQFF.

This clone was seen more than once but under ten times. The chain recombines TRBV28 with TRBJ2-3, with 14 bases lining up with TRBD2. There are 15 residues in the CDR3. Germline V gene sequence: CDR1 MDHEN, CDR2 SYDVKM. Germline trimming cut 6 bases from V and 2 bases from J; bases unmatched to any gene: 1. The DNA of the CDR3 is TGTGCCAGCAGGACTAGCGGGGGGGCCACAGATACGCAGTATTTT. It specifies CASRTSGGATDTQYF.

The chain combines TRBV4-1 with TRBJ2-7; unclear D gene. Germline CDR1 and CDR2: MGHRA and YSYEKL. CDR3 length: 15 amino acids. Trimming removed 2 bases from V and 3 bases from J, with 14 bases in between. The chain's CDR3 is CASSQPTSKIYEQYF. Written as DNA, the CDR3 is TGCGCCAGCAGCCAACCGACATCGAAGATCTACGAGCAGTACTTC.

V gene TRBV6-2 or TRBV6-3 combines with J gene TRBJ1-5; D is undetermined. Trimming removed 2 bases from V and 7 bases from J, with 12 bases in between. The germline V gene has CDR1 MNHEY and CDR2 SVGEGT. The CDR3 contains 14 residues. CDR3 amino acids: CASSYDPGSQPQHF. CDR3 in DNA: TGTGCCAGCAGTTACGATCCAGGCAGCCAGCCCCAGCATTTT.

This chain connects TRBV27 to TRBJ1-1; perhaps TRBD1 as D (5 bases). This CDR3 is 15 amino acids long. The ends were cut back, 7 bases at V and 1 base at J, with 16 bases in the middle. The germline V gene has CDR1 MNHEY and CDR2 SMNVEV (reference sequence). For the CDR3, the DNA is TGTGCCAGCACCCCGCTGGACACCACGAACACTGAAGCTTTCTTT. It yields the protein CASTPLDTTNTEAFF.

The rearrangement links TRBV2 to TRBJ1-6; 7 nucleotides match TRBD1. The trim removed 6 bases at V and 7 bases at J, leaving 3 bases unmatched. Germline V gives CDR1 SNHLY, CDR2 FYNNEI. CDR3 size: 13 residues. In nucleotides, the CDR3 is TGTGCCAGCAGAGACAGGGCCAATTCACCCCTCCACTTT. It translates to CASRDRANSPLHF.

The V and J genes are TRBV7-9 and TRBJ2-7; no firm D call. The ends were cut back, 7 bases at V and 6 bases at J, with 13 bases in the middle. The CDR3 is 12 amino acids. Germline CDR1 reads SEHNR; CDR2 reads FQNEAQ (reference sequence). The CDR3 nucleotides are TGTGCCAGCATAGGCGGTGGCCTCGAGCAGTACTTC. It is translated as CASIGGGLEQYF.

For this clone: Distinct nucleotide sequences in the sample also encode this CDR3. The chain links TRBV6-5 to TRBJ2-5; 7 positions match TRBD1. After removal of 6 bases from V and 5 bases from J, the junction contained 6 bases not matched to a gene. The CDR3 covers 13 residues. CDR1 MNHEY and CDR2 SVGAGI come from the germline V gene. CDR3 sequence (DNA): TGTGCCAGCAGACGACAGGGCAGGGAGACCCAGTACTTC. As protein: CASRRQGRETQYF.

The V and J genes are TRBV10-2 and TRBJ1-2; TRBD1 agrees at 7 bases. The CDR3 sequence is 14 residues long. The V segment lost 5 bases and the J segment 5 bases; nucleotides outside the gene matches: 8. The germline CDR1 and CDR2 sequences are WSHSY and SAAADI. The CDR3 region has the DNA TGCGCCAGCAGTCCGGGACAGTATCGATATGGCTACACCTTC. Its protein is CASSPGQYRYGYTF.

The CDR3, as DNA: TGTGCCAGCAGTTCTCACTATGGCTACACCTTC. As protein: CASSSHYGYTF. V usage is TRBV28 and J usage is TRBJ1-2; no definite D call. V lost 4 bases and J 3 bases, leaving 3 bases between the germline ends. Per germline, CDR1 MDHEN and CDR2 SYDVKM. The CDR3 is made up of 11 amino acids.

This clone was counted only a few times. V gene TRBV27 combines with J gene TRBJ2-1; TRBD2 matches at 12 bases. V dropped 6 bases and J dropped 0; count of bases not matched to a gene: 6. Looked up from germline, CDR1 is MNHEY and CDR2 is SMNVEV (reference sequence). The CDR3 totals 17 residues. CDR3 sequence: CASRAGTSGFSYNEQFF. CDR3 coding DNA: TGTGCCAGCAGAGCCGGGACTAGCGGGTTCTCCTACAATGAGCAGTTCTTC.

This chain links TRBV7-2 with TRBJ2-7, with 7 positions matching TRBD2. J gave up 4 bases and V 5 bases, and 11 bases lay outside the gene matches. The V gene's germline CDR1 is SGHTA and CDR2 FQGNSA. The CDR3 has 15 amino acids. The CDR3 reads CASSTAPGLKYEQYF. In DNA form, the CDR3 reads TGTGCCAGCAGCACAGCCCCGGGACTAAAATACGAGCAGTACTTC.